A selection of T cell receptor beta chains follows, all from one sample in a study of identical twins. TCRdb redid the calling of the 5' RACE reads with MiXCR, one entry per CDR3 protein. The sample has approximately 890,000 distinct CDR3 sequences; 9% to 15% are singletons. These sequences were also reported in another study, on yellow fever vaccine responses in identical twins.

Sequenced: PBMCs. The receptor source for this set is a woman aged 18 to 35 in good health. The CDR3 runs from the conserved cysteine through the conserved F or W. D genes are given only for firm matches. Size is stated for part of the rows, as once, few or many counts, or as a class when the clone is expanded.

cdr3_nt: TGTGCCACCAGCACGTTCGGACTAGCGGGTTATACGCAGTATTTT; cdr3_aa: CATSTFGLAGYTQYF; d_call: TRBD2; clone_size: -; v_call: TRBV15; j_call: TRBJ2-3
cdr3_nt: TGCGCCAGCAGCTTCGAGGGGCGCAACACTGAAGCTTTCTTT; cdr3_aa: CASSFEGRNTEAFF; d_call: -; clone_size: many; v_call: TRBV5-1; j_call: TRBJ1-1
cdr3_nt: TGTGCCAGCAGAGGGACCCAGTACAATGAGCAGTTCTTC; cdr3_aa: CASRGTQYNEQFF; d_call: -; clone_size: few; v_call: TRBV25-1; j_call: TRBJ2-1
cdr3_nt: TGTGCCACCCGAGGAGTCACAGATACGCAGTATTTT; cdr3_aa: CATRGVTDTQYF; d_call: -; clone_size: -; v_call: TRBV24-1; j_call: TRBJ2-3
cdr3_nt: TGCGCCAGCAGCCAGGTGACTAGCGGGGGAGAGACCCAGTACTTC; cdr3_aa: CASSQVTSGGETQYF; d_call: TRBD2; clone_size: few; v_call: TRBV4-1; j_call: TRBJ2-5
cdr3_nt: TGTGCCAGCAGAAAAGACCAAAATCAGCCCCAGCATTTT; cdr3_aa: CASRKDQNQPQHF; d_call: -; clone_size: few; v_call: TRBV12-3/TRBV12-4; j_call: TRBJ1-5
cdr3_nt: TGTGCCAGCAGGTATAACAGAGGGGCCAACACTGAAGCTTTCTTT; cdr3_aa: CASRYNRGANTEAFF; d_call: -; clone_size: few; v_call: TRBV6-5; j_call: TRBJ1-1
cdr3_nt: TGCGCCAGCAGCCCGACAACCGGGACAGTCATCTATGGCTACACCTTC; cdr3_aa: CASSPTTGTVIYGYTF; d_call: TRBD1; clone_size: few; v_call: TRBV4-1; j_call: TRBJ1-2
cdr3_nt: TGTGCCACCCGAAGCGGGATTCAAGAGACCCAGTACTTC; cdr3_aa: CATRSGIQETQYF; d_call: TRBD2; clone_size: -; v_call: TRBV24-1; j_call: TRBJ2-5
cdr3_nt: TGTGCCAGCAGTTTAGATAAGGGAGGCTATGGCTACACCTTC; cdr3_aa: CASSLDKGGYGYTF; d_call: -; clone_size: -; v_call: TRBV27; j_call: TRBJ1-2
cdr3_nt: TGTGCCAGCAGCCAAGGAACTAGCGGGAGTCTGTACAATGAGCAGTTCTTC; cdr3_aa: CASSQGTSGSLYNEQFF; d_call: TRBD2; clone_size: -; v_call: TRBV3-1; j_call: TRBJ2-1
cdr3_nt: TGCAGCGTTGAATACCGTACAGAGCGAGCCAAAAACATTCAGTACTTC; cdr3_aa: CSVEYRTERAKNIQYF; d_call: -; clone_size: -; v_call: TRBV29-1; j_call: TRBJ2-4
cdr3_nt: TGCAGCGAAGTAGCGGGAGGAGAGACCCAGTACTTC; cdr3_aa: CSEVAGGETQYF; d_call: TRBD2; clone_size: -; v_call: TRBV29-1; j_call: TRBJ2-5
cdr3_nt: TGTGCCAGCTCACTGAACCCGACCCAGCTCGGTTCACCCCTCCACTTT; cdr3_aa: CASSLNPTQLGSPLHF; d_call: -; clone_size: few; v_call: TRBV18; j_call: TRBJ1-6
cdr3_nt: TGCAGTGCTACTACAGGGACTAGCGGTTTCGGGGAGCTGTTTTTT; cdr3_aa: CSATTGTSGFGELFF; d_call: TRBD2; clone_size: -; v_call: TRBV20-1; j_call: TRBJ2-2
cdr3_nt: TGCAGCGTTGGGTCGGCGGGGGTTAATGAGCAGTTCTTC; cdr3_aa: CSVGSAGVNEQFF; d_call: TRBD2; clone_size: -; v_call: TRBV29-1; j_call: TRBJ2-1
cdr3_nt: TGTGCCAGCAGCGTGGGGCTAGCTACTAGCACAGATACGCAGTATTTT; cdr3_aa: CASSVGLATSTDTQYF; d_call: -; clone_size: -; v_call: TRBV9; j_call: TRBJ2-3
cdr3_nt: TGCGCCAGCTTTGGGGACTCACGCGCGGGGAATGAGCAGTTCTTC; cdr3_aa: CASFGDSRAGNEQFF; d_call: -; clone_size: few; v_call: TRBV5-1; j_call: TRBJ2-1
cdr3_nt: TGTGCCACCAGCAGAGGACAGGTCTCTGGAACTGAAGCTTTCTTT; cdr3_aa: CATSRGQVSGTEAFF; d_call: -; clone_size: many; v_call: TRBV15; j_call: TRBJ1-1
cdr3_nt: TGTGCCAGCAGCCAGGGTGAAACCTACGAGCAGTACTTC; cdr3_aa: CASSQGETYEQYF; d_call: -; clone_size: -; v_call: TRBV7-6; j_call: TRBJ2-7
cdr3_nt: TGTGCCAGCAGCTTAGGGGGCGGGATCGCAGATACGCAGTATTTT; cdr3_aa: CASSLGGGIADTQYF; d_call: -; clone_size: few; v_call: TRBV9; j_call: TRBJ2-3
cdr3_nt: TGTGCCAGCAGCCAAATAGCGGGAGGGGTGGAGACCCAGTACTTC; cdr3_aa: CASSQIAGGVETQYF; d_call: TRBD2; clone_size: few; v_call: TRBV3-1; j_call: TRBJ2-5
cdr3_nt: TGTGCCAGCAGTGAATCGGGCATCACCTACGAGCAGTACTTC; cdr3_aa: CASSESGITYEQYF; d_call: -; clone_size: -; v_call: TRBV6-1; j_call: TRBJ2-7
cdr3_nt: TGCAGTGCTCCTTACGGAACTAGCACAGATACGCAGTATTTT; cdr3_aa: CSAPYGTSTDTQYF; d_call: -; clone_size: -; v_call: TRBV20-1; j_call: TRBJ2-3
cdr3_nt: TGTGCCAGCAGCAAAGCGGGGTTGACTAGCGGCCAAGAGACCCAGTACTTC; cdr3_aa: CASSKAGLTSGQETQYF; d_call: -; clone_size: few; v_call: TRBV21-1; j_call: TRBJ2-5
cdr3_nt: TGTGCCAGCAGCTCAGCCGTGACCACAGATGGGGAGCAGTTCTTC; cdr3_aa: CASSSAVTTDGEQFF; d_call: -; clone_size: few; v_call: TRBV7-9; j_call: TRBJ2-1
cdr3_nt: TGCGCCAGCAGCATAACCGGGACAGAAGAGACCCAGTACTTC; cdr3_aa: CASSITGTEETQYF; d_call: TRBD1; clone_size: many; v_call: TRBV5-1; j_call: TRBJ2-5
cdr3_nt: TGTGCCAGCAGCTCCCCCGACAGGGGGCAAGGCTACACCTTC; cdr3_aa: CASSSPDRGQGYTF; d_call: TRBD1; clone_size: few; v_call: TRBV11-2; j_call: TRBJ1-2
cdr3_nt: TGTGCCAGCAGTTTTGGGGGGCTTAACACCGGGGAGCTGTTTTTT; cdr3_aa: CASSFGGLNTGELFF; d_call: -; clone_size: -; v_call: TRBV28; j_call: TRBJ2-2
cdr3_nt: TGTGCCAGCAGCTCACAGGGTTTCACAGATACGCAGTATTTT; cdr3_aa: CASSSQGFTDTQYF; d_call: -; clone_size: few; v_call: TRBV7-8; j_call: TRBJ2-3
cdr3_nt: TGTGCCAGCAGTTTAGTTAGCGATCACACCGGGGAGCTGTTTTTT; cdr3_aa: CASSLVSDHTGELFF; d_call: -; clone_size: few; v_call: TRBV28; j_call: TRBJ2-2
cdr3_nt: TGTGCCAGCAGCTTGGCGGACAGGGTAGGGTATGGCTACACCTTC; cdr3_aa: CASSLADRVGYGYTF; d_call: TRBD1; clone_size: -; v_call: TRBV5-5; j_call: TRBJ1-2
cdr3_nt: TGTGCCAGCAGTGGCGGAAAGGGTTCTAACTATGGCTACACCTTC; cdr3_aa: CASSGGKGSNYGYTF; d_call: -; clone_size: -; v_call: TRBV2; j_call: TRBJ1-2
cdr3_nt: TGCAGTGCTAGAGGTTCGGGAGGAAACACAGATACGCAGTATTTT; cdr3_aa: CSARGSGGNTDTQYF; d_call: TRBD2; clone_size: few; v_call: TRBV20-1; j_call: TRBJ2-3
cdr3_nt: TGTGCCACCAGTGATTCGGGCCCGCCCCAGCATTTT; cdr3_aa: CATSDSGPPQHF; d_call: -; clone_size: many; v_call: TRBV24-1; j_call: TRBJ1-5
cdr3_nt: TGTGCCAGCAGAGAGTCGTATGGGGTGGGTCAGCCCCAGCATTTT; cdr3_aa: CASRESYGVGQPQHF; d_call: -; clone_size: many; v_call: TRBV6-1; j_call: TRBJ1-5
cdr3_nt: TGTGCCAGCAGCCAACAAGGTAAAGGTCACACTGAAGCTTTCTTT; cdr3_aa: CASSQQGKGHTEAFF; d_call: -; clone_size: -; v_call: TRBV14; j_call: TRBJ1-1
cdr3_nt: TGTGCCAGCAGCTTAGTGTGGGCCAATGAGCAGTTCTTC; cdr3_aa: CASSLVWANEQFF; d_call: -; clone_size: -; v_call: TRBV11-3; j_call: TRBJ2-1
cdr3_nt: TGCAGCGTTGAACTCTACTCGCGCGGGCTACCTAGCACAGATACGCAGTATTTT; cdr3_aa: CSVELYSRGLPSTDTQYF; d_call: -; clone_size: few; v_call: TRBV29-1; j_call: TRBJ2-3
cdr3_nt: TGCAGCGTATCGGCTAGCGGGAGATACGAGCAGTACTTC; cdr3_aa: CSVSASGRYEQYF; d_call: TRBD2; clone_size: many; v_call: TRBV29-1; j_call: TRBJ2-7
cdr3_nt: TGTGCCAGCAGTTGGGGACTAGGCAGTTATACGCAGTATTTT; cdr3_aa: CASSWGLGSYTQYF; d_call: TRBD2; clone_size: few; v_call: TRBV7-9; j_call: TRBJ2-3
cdr3_nt: TGTGCCACCGCAGAGGCTCAACACACAGATACGCAGTATTTT; cdr3_aa: CATAEAQHTDTQYF; d_call: -; clone_size: many; v_call: TRBV13; j_call: TRBJ2-3
cdr3_nt: TGTGCCAGCAGTTACCGACAGGGGATCACAGATACGCAGTATTTT; cdr3_aa: CASSYRQGITDTQYF; d_call: TRBD1; clone_size: -; v_call: TRBV12-3/TRBV12-4; j_call: TRBJ2-3
cdr3_nt: TGTGCCAGCAGCTTGGCCGGGTCCTACTACGAGCAGTACTTC; cdr3_aa: CASSLAGSYYEQYF; d_call: -; clone_size: -; v_call: TRBV5-6; j_call: TRBJ2-7
cdr3_nt: TGTGCCACCAGCAGAGCACGAGCAGATACGCAGTATTTT; cdr3_aa: CATSRARADTQYF; d_call: -; clone_size: -; v_call: TRBV15; j_call: TRBJ2-3
cdr3_nt: TGTGCCAGCAGAAGGGGTCGAAACCAAGAGACCCAGTACTTC; cdr3_aa: CASRRGRNQETQYF; d_call: -; clone_size: few; v_call: TRBV12-3/TRBV12-4; j_call: TRBJ2-5
cdr3_nt: TGTGCCAGCAGCCAAGATGAACTGCACCAAGAGACCCAGTACTTC; cdr3_aa: CASSQDELHQETQYF; d_call: -; clone_size: many; v_call: TRBV3-1; j_call: TRBJ2-5
cdr3_nt: TGCGCCAGCAGCCACCCTCCGGTTGGGGCCGGGGAGCTGTTTTTT; cdr3_aa: CASSHPPVGAGELFF; d_call: -; clone_size: few; v_call: TRBV4-1; j_call: TRBJ2-2
cdr3_nt: TGTGCCAGCTCACCATGGTATAGGGGTCAGGAGACCCAGTACTTC; cdr3_aa: CASSPWYRGQETQYF; d_call: -; clone_size: -; v_call: TRBV18; j_call: TRBJ2-5
cdr3_nt: TGTGCCAGCAGTTTACAACGGACTTTTAGAGATACGCAGTATTTT; cdr3_aa: CASSLQRTFRDTQYF; d_call: -; clone_size: few; v_call: TRBV12-3/TRBV12-4; j_call: TRBJ2-3
cdr3_nt: TGTGCCAGCAGCTTACAAGCGGGAGGGACGGAGACCCAGTACTTC; cdr3_aa: CASSLQAGGTETQYF; d_call: TRBD2; clone_size: few; v_call: TRBV7-3; j_call: TRBJ2-5
cdr3_nt: TGCAGTGCTTCGAACCTCCAGGGCGCTCAGCCCCAGCATTTT; cdr3_aa: CSASNLQGAQPQHF; d_call: -; clone_size: many; v_call: TRBV20-1; j_call: TRBJ1-5
cdr3_nt: TGTGCCAGCAGCTTAGATTCCGGGTCCCGTGAAGCTTTCTTT; cdr3_aa: CASSLDSGSREAFF; d_call: -; clone_size: -; v_call: TRBV7-9; j_call: TRBJ1-1
cdr3_nt: TGTGCCAGCAGCACCTGGACTGATTACAATGAGCAGTTCTTC; cdr3_aa: CASSTWTDYNEQFF; d_call: -; clone_size: few; v_call: TRBV12-3/TRBV12-4; j_call: TRBJ2-1
cdr3_nt: TGTGCTAGAGGGACAGGCTACGAGCAGTACTTC; cdr3_aa: CARGTGYEQYF; d_call: TRBD1; clone_size: -; v_call: TRBV12-3/TRBV12-4; j_call: TRBJ2-7